Below, 13 T cell receptor beta chains from the same sample are listed, as sequenced in a study of liver allograft versus peripheral blood T cells. At the level of the study: Transplanted-liver T cell receptor repertoires were compared with recipients' peripheral blood repertoires.

In TCRdb, the reads were re-called with MiXCR into one record per CDR3 protein. The sample holds around 10,000 distinct CDR3 sequences, about 18% seen once. The receptors derive from a human patient who had a liver transplant. Some T cells here may be from the graft donor.

This rearrangement joins TRBV20-1 to TRBJ2-7, with 10 bases identical to TRBD1. V shed 6 bases and J 3 bases; nucleotides not matched to a gene: 8. This CDR3 comprises 14 residues. Germline V gene data show CDR1 as DFQATT and CDR2 as SNEGSKA (reference sequence). The CDR3 protein is CSATGTGDGYEQYF. CDR3 nucleotide sequence: TGCAGTGCCACGGGGACAGGGGACGGCTACGAGCAGTACTTC.

To note about this clonotype: This could be a read error, since a much larger clone is one nucleotide away. The chain is built from TRBV18 and TRBJ2-3, with TRBD1 matching over 7 bases. The CDR3 has 18 residues. Unmatched junction bases numbered 18, after V lost 3 bases and J lost 6 bases. CDR1 and CDR2 from the germline V gene are KGHSH and LQKENI. CDR3 amino acids: CASSPRSGQDRVPDTQYF. The DNA of the CDR3 is TGTGCCAGCTCACCCCGAAGCGGACAGGACCGTGTTCCCGATACGCAGTATTTT.

The chain couples TRBV19 to TRBJ2-7; 12 bases fit TRBD2. The V segment lost 7 bases and the J segment 0 bases; nucleotides outside the gene matches: 4. The germline gives CDR1 LNHDA, CDR2 SQIVND (reference sequence). The CDR3 spans 15 residues. CDR3 nucleotides: TGTGCCAGTACTCCGACTAGCGGGGGCTCCTACGAGCAGTACTTC. Its translation is CASTPTSGGSYEQYF.

This clonotype qualifies as medium-sized (0.01 to 0.1%). The V and J genes are TRBV18 and TRBJ1-1; the D is unclear. Trimming removed 1 base at V and 4 bases at J, with 10 bases between. Germline V gene lookup returns CDR1 KGHSH and CDR2 LQKENI. This CDR3 region has 14 residues. CDR3 sequence (DNA): TGTGCCAGCTCACCACGGAGGGAGAGCACTGAAGCTTTCTTT. Its protein product is CASSPRRESTEAFF.

With respect to this clonotype: Since a much larger clone is just one base distant, this may be a read error. The gene calls are TRBV10-3 and TRBJ1-3, with TRBD1 as a possible D gene (5 bases). Germline CDR1 ENHRY, CDR2 SYGVKD. Trimming removed 6 bases at V and 2 bases at J, with 14 bases between. This CDR3 spans 15 amino acids. The DNA of the CDR3 is TGTGCCATCAGCTGGGACGGGGGGACTGGAAACACCATATATTTT. Translating gives CAISWDGGTGNTIYF.

The rearrangement links TRBV7-9 to TRBJ2-5, with TRBD2 identical over 10 bases. Germline CDR1 and CDR2: SEHNR and FQNEAQ (reference sequence). V lost 1 base and J lost 5; bases outside the gene matches: 7. The CDR3 loop spans 16 amino acids. The CDR3 DNA is TGTGCCAGCAGCTTAGGGAAGCGGGGGGGCGTGGAGACCCAGTACTTC. Its protein is CASSLGKRGGVETQYF.

This clonotype was seen a few times. The rearrangement joins TRBV25-1 to TRBJ1-6, with D uncertain. The CDR3 contains 15 residues. CDR1 is MGHDK and CDR2 is SYGVNS in the germline V gene. V was trimmed by 5 bases and J by 5 bases, leaving 13 bases between them. The CDR3 region has the DNA TGTGCCAGCAGTCCCTTGGGGTCTAATAATTCACCCCTCCACTTT. Its translation: CASSPLGSNNSPLHF.

V and J are TRBV20-1 and TRBJ1-1; D not certain. This CDR3 region has 12 residues. Trimming stripped 6 bases from V and 2 bases from J, with 10 bases between. Germline lookup yields CDR1 DFQATT and CDR2 SNEGSKA (reference sequence). CDR3 bases: TGCAGTGCCTCCGGGATTAACACTGAAGCTTTCTTT. Protein: CSASGINTEAFF.

The genes are TRBV12-3 or TRBV12-4 and TRBJ1-1, with D uncertain. The CDR3 is 14 residues long. V shed 0 bases and J shed 0 bases, with 5 bases lying between them. CDR3 residues: CASSLAAVNTEAFF. The DNA for the CDR3 is TGTGCCAGCAGTTTAGCGGCCGTGAACACTGAAGCTTTCTTT.

By its share, this clonotype is medium-sized. The V call is TRBV6-5, the J call TRBJ1-2, with 12 positions matching TRBD1. The germline V gene encodes CDR1 MNHEY and CDR2 SVGAGI. Trimming took 4 bases from V and 3 from J; bases not matched to a gene: 6. The CDR3 is 16 residues long. CDR3 sequence (DNA): TGTGCCAGCAGTTCCCCCGGGACAGGGGGCTACTATGGCTACACCTTC. This translates into CASSSPGTGGYYGYTF.

This clonotype was recorded many times. The genes are TRBV6-6 and TRBJ2-7; D is ambiguous. Per germline, CDR1 MNHNY and CDR2 SVGAGI (reference sequence). There are 13 residues in the CDR3. Trimming stripped 3 bases from V and 0 bases from J, with 6 bases between. The CDR3 protein is CASSYTSSYEQYF. CDR3 sequence (DNA): TGTGCCAGCAGTTATACGAGCTCCTACGAGCAGTACTTC.

This clonotype has more than one count but fewer than ten. CDR3 sequence: CASSSTGGGEKLFF. Written as DNA, the CDR3 is TGTGCCAGTAGCTCGACAGGGGGAGGTGAAAAACTGTTTTTT. The J gene is TRBJ1-4, the V gene TRBV19; 9 bases map to TRBD1. The V segment lost 6 bases and the J segment 7 bases; nucleotides outside the gene matches: 6. Germline CDR1 LNHDA, CDR2 SQIVND (reference sequence). CDR3 size: 14 residues.

This clonotype was detected a few times. The chain couples TRBV25-1 to TRBJ1-4, with a weak D call TRBD1 (6 bases). In germline, CDR1 is MGHDK, CDR2 SYGVNS. The CDR3 extends over 15 amino acids. Trimming took off 3 bases at V and 4 bases at J, with 12 bases between the two ends. CDR3 bases: TGTGCCAGCAGTGACCGACAGGTGATTAATGAAAAACTGTTTTTT. Translation: CASSDRQVINEKLFF.